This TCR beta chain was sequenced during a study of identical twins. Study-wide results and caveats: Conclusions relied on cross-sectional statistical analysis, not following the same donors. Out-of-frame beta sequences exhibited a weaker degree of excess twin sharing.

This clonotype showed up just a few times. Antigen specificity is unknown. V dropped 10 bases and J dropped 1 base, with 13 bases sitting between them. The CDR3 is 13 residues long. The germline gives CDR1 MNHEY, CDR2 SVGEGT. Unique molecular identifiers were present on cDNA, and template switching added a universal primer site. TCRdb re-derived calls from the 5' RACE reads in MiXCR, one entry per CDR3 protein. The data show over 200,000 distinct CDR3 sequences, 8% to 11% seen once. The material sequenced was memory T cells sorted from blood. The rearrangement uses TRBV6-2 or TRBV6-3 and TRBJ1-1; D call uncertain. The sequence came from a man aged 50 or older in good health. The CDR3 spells CATEDGPNTEAFF. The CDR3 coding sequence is TGTGCCACCGAGGACGGTCCGAACACTGAAGCTTTCTTT.